The 28 T cell receptor beta chains below come from one sample, sequenced in a study of low-dose radiotherapy and immunotherapy resistance in tumors. Alpha- and beta-chain coverage of first-strand cDNA came from TRAV- and TRBV-specific primers. Both a constant-region primer and a V-primer adapter served to amplify TCRs across roughly 20 PCR cycles. TCRdb analysed the reads with MiXCR anew, one entry per CDR3 protein. Of about 7,300 distinct CDR3 sequences detected, 84% appear once; the ten largest clones hold about 6.5%. The receptors were sampled from a human donor with advanced metastatic prostate, ovarian, gallbladder or colorectal cancer (not recorded which). This table probably holds off-target reads from a library built for another chain.

This clonotype has only one observation. This chain uses TRBV12-3 or TRBV12-4 with TRBJ1-1; a possible D gene is TRBD1 (6 bases). V lost 5 bases and J lost 4, with 14 bases in between. This CDR3 is 14 amino acids long. The CDR3 protein is CASSKQGSVTEAFF. The CDR3 nucleotides read TGTGCCAGCAGTAAACAGGGATCCGTCACTGAAGCTTTCTTT.

The rearrangement links TRBV6-2 or TRBV6-3 to TRBJ1-1; D gene unclear. The CDR3 spans 12 residues. Looked up from germline, CDR1 is MNHEY and CDR2 is SVGEGT. V was cut by 10 bases and J by 5 bases, with 14 bases left in between. The CDR3 nucleotides are TGTGCCACCTCGCGGGTCAAGACTGAAGCTTTCTTT. Residues: CATSRVKTEAFF.

The chain joins TRBV11-2 to TRBJ2-7, with D tentatively TRBD1 or TRBD2 (6 bases each). Germline values: CDR1 SGHAT, CDR2 FQNNGV. Trimming stripped 4 bases from V and 0 bases from J, with 16 bases between. This CDR3 is 16 amino acids long. CDR3 in DNA: TGTGCCAGCAGCTCCCTTGGGGGGCGGAGCTCCTACGAGCAGTACTTC. This sequence encodes CASSSLGGRSSYEQYF.

CDR3 amino acids: CSARTLTGDTQYF. The DNA of the CDR3 is TGCAGTGCTAGGACCCTTACGGGAGATACGCAGTATTTT. The chain carries TRBV20-1 and TRBJ2-3; no firm D call. The CDR3 covers 13 residues. Germline CDR1 and CDR2: DFQATT and SNEGSKA (reference sequence). With 3 bases removed from V and 5 bases from J, the gap between germline ends came to 12 bases.

The rearrangement joins TRBV24-1 to TRBJ1-2; D is unclear. The CDR3 loop spans 14 amino acids. The V and J ends lost 0 bases and 2 bases respectively, with 6 bases between them. The V gene's germline CDR1 is KGHDR and CDR2 SFDVKD. CDR3 nucleotides: TGTGCCACCAGTGATTTGCCCGGGAACTATGGCTACACCTTC. As protein: CATSDLPGNYGYTF.

This clonotype was counted once. CDR3 nucleotides: TGTGCCAGCTCCCAGCCTGGGGGGGCTCGAGGAAACACCATATATTTT. Its protein product is CASSQPGGARGNTIYF. The rearrangement links TRBV18 to TRBJ1-3; possibly TRBD1 for D (6 bases). The length of the CDR3 is 16 residues. The germline gives CDR1 KGHSH, CDR2 LQKENI. V lost 6 bases and J 4 bases, leaving 19 bases between the germline ends. The full variable domain, completed using reference TRBV18 and TRBJ1-3, is NAGVMQNPRHLVRRRGQEARLRCSPMKGHSHVYWYRQLPEEGLKFMVYLQKENIIDESGMPKERFSAEFPKEGPSILRIQQVVRGDSAAYFCASSQPGGARGNTIYFGEGSWLTVV.

This clonotype appeared a single time. V is TRBV2 and J is TRBJ2-5; maybe TRBD1 (6 bases). CDR1 is SNHLY, CDR2 FYNNEI, per germline. CDR3 length: 14 residues. V was clipped by 7 bases and J by 7 bases, with 19 bases between them. The CDR3 nucleotides read TGTGCCAGCACCCCTGGGGGCCTACGGGGGACCCAGTACTTC. This encodes CASTPGGLRGTQYF.

The chain combines TRBV6-2 or TRBV6-3 with TRBJ1-5; no clear D. The CDR3 length is 13 residues. CDR1 is MNHEY and CDR2 is SVGEGT in the germline V gene. Trimming removed 4 bases from V and 6 bases from J, with 10 bases in between. The CDR3 DNA sequence: TGTGCCAGCAGTTCCGGAGGGAGTCAGCCCCAGCATTTT. This encodes CASSSGGSQPQHF.

The chain has TRBV18 and TRBJ2-5; perhaps TRBD1 as D (5 bases). The length of the CDR3 is 12 residues. V gave up 2 bases and J gave up 4 bases, with 5 bases separating them. CDR1 and CDR2 from the germline V gene are KGHSH and LQKENI. The CDR3 nucleotides read TGTGCCAGCTCACCAGACAGAGAGACCCAGTACTTC. It encodes CASSPDRETQYF.

The chain is built from TRBV5-6 and TRBJ2-1, with 8 bases identical to TRBD1. Trimming took 3 bases from V and 0 from J; bases not matched to a gene: 14. This CDR3 is 19 amino acids long. CDR1 is SGHDT, CDR2 YYEEEE, per germline. The CDR3 bases are TGTGCCAGCAGCTGGGGCCTCAGGGGGCGGCCTAGCTCCTACAATGAGCAGTTCTTC. It encodes CASSWGLRGRPSSYNEQFF.

This clonotype was seen more than once but under ten times. This sequence joins TRBV18 and TRBJ1-3, with no clear D. Per germline, CDR1 KGHSH and CDR2 LQKENI. Trimming stripped 0 bases from V and 0 bases from J, with 6 bases between. The length of the CDR3 is 15 residues. This CDR3 reads CASSPPGFSGNTIYF. The CDR3 coding sequence is TGTGCCAGCTCACCACCGGGGTTCTCTGGAAACACCATATATTTT.

CDR3 residues: CASSETGTRNTEAFF. The CDR3 nucleotides are TGTGCCAGCAGCGAGACAGGGACGCGGAACACTGAAGCTTTCTTT. J is TRBJ1-1 and V is TRBV5-3, with TRBD1 identical over 7 bases. TRBV5-3 is an ORF, and what it does is uncertain. The CDR3 has 15 amino acids. J was trimmed by 1 base and V by 8 bases; bases with no gene match: 11.

The chain links TRBV19 to TRBJ1-5; D is unclear. CDR1 is LNHDA and CDR2 is SQIVND in the germline V gene (reference sequence). The CDR3 spans 15 residues. The germline V and J ends were trimmed by 1 base and 3 bases, with 10 bases remaining between them. DNA for the CDR3: TGTGCCAGTAGTATAGGCGAGGCCTACAATCAGCCCCAGCATTTT. Protein sequence: CASSIGEAYNQPQHF. Complete variable domain (other parts from reference TRBV19 and TRBJ1-5): DGGITQSPKYLFRKEGQNVTLSCEQNLNHDAMYWYRQDPGQGLRLIYYSQIVNDFQKGDIAEGYSVSREKKESFPLTVTSAQKNPTAFYLCASSIGEAYNQPQHFGDGTRLSIL.

The V and J genes are TRBV29-1 and TRBJ2-5; D may be TRBD1 or TRBD2 (6 bases each). This CDR3 region has 15 residues. Trimming took 0 bases from V and 2 from J, leaving 13 bases between them. Germline assignment: CDR1 SQVTM and CDR2 ANQGSEA. The CDR3 coding sequence is TGCAGCGTTGAAGAACCGGAGGGGGGTCAAGAGACCCAGTACTTC. Amino acid sequence: CSVEEPEGGQETQYF.

This clonotype was detected only a few times. The V and J genes are TRBV11-1 and TRBJ2-7, with D maybe TRBD2 (5 bases). This CDR3 comprises 15 residues. With 5 bases removed from V and 5 bases from J, the gap between germline ends came to 19 bases. Germline lookup yields CDR1 SGHAT and CDR2 FQDESV (reference sequence). CDR3 DNA: TGTGCCAGCAGCCGAAAGACGGAGGCCTTCCACGAGCAGTACTTC. As protein: CASSRKTEAFHEQYF.

The chain joins TRBV4-2 to TRBJ2-7, with a possible D match to TRBD2 (5 bases). V lost 0 bases, J lost 1 base, and 13 bases lay in between. CDR1 and CDR2 (germline): LGHNA, YNFKEQ. The CDR3 contains 16 residues. The CDR3: CASSQDVGGGSYEQYF. The CDR3 DNA is TGTGCCAGCAGCCAAGATGTAGGTGGCGGGTCCTACGAGCAGTACTTC.

This clonotype was observed once. This sequence joins TRBV12-3 or TRBV12-4 and TRBJ2-7; 7 nucleotides match TRBD1. CDR3 length: 13 amino acids. The V segment lost 6 bases and the J segment 6 bases; nucleotides outside the gene matches: 8. CDR3 sequence: CASRTDRDREQYF. The CDR3 region has the DNA TGTGCCAGCAGGACCGACAGGGATCGCGAGCAGTACTTC.

The chain recombines TRBV29-1 with TRBJ1-5; no definite D call. Trimming cost V 4 bases and J 5 bases, with 9 bases left between them. The CDR3 runs 12 residues. CDR1 and CDR2 (germline): SQVTM, ANQGSEA. The CDR3: CSVGQADQPQHF. Here the CDR3 DNA reads TGCAGCGTTGGCCAGGCCGATCAGCCCCAGCATTTT.

V is TRBV6-6 and J is TRBJ1-1; no clear D. This CDR3 has 12 residues. CDR1 is MNHNY and CDR2 is SVGAGI in the germline V gene (reference sequence). Trimming took 5 bases from V and 8 from J, leaving 12 bases between them. The CDR3 is CASSKTSTEAFF. The CDR3 DNA is TGTGCCAGCAGTAAAACTTCAACCGAAGCTTTCTTT.

J is TRBJ2-5 and V is TRBV18, with D uncertain. Germline V gives CDR1 KGHSH, CDR2 LQKENI. V dropped 2 bases and J dropped 2 bases, with 6 bases sitting between them. The CDR3 has 13 amino acids. The CDR3 DNA reads as TGTGCCAGCTCACCAAGGAGTCAAGAGACCCAGTACTTC. Translating it yields CASSPRSQETQYF.

The chain is built from TRBV12-3 or TRBV12-4 and TRBJ1-6, with a possible D match to TRBD1 (6 bases). V shed 5 bases and J shed 8 bases, with 13 bases lying between them. The CDR3 contains 14 residues. The CDR3, as DNA: TGTGCCAGCAGTCCAACAGGGCAAGATTCACCCCTCCACTTT. Protein sequence: CASSPTGQDSPLHF.

The J gene is TRBJ1-1, the V gene TRBV18; D remains ambiguous. The CDR3 runs 13 residues. The V gene's germline CDR1 is KGHSH and CDR2 LQKENI. With 4 bases removed from V and 2 bases from J, the gap between germline ends came to 8 bases. The CDR3 DNA follows: TGTGCCAGCTCACAAGGCACTAACACTGAAGCTTTCTTT. As protein: CASSQGTNTEAFF.

V and J are TRBV5-5 and TRBJ2-7; 8 nucleotides match TRBD1. In germline, CDR1 is SGHKS, CDR2 YYEKEE (reference sequence). The trim removed 4 bases at V and 3 bases at J, leaving 9 bases unmatched. CDR3 length: 15 amino acids. The CDR3 protein is CASSGRDRPNYEQYF. CDR3 bases: TGTGCCAGCAGCGGAAGGGACAGGCCCAACTACGAGCAGTACTTC.

This rearrangement joins TRBV29-1 to TRBJ2-7; 9 positions match TRBD1. From germline, CDR1 is SQVTM and CDR2 ANQGSEA. With 1 base clipped from V and 4 bases from J, the junction kept 2 bases outside the gene matches. The CDR3 contains 13 residues. CDR3 residues: CSVEGDREYEQYF. The CDR3 nucleotides are TGCAGCGTTGAAGGGGACAGGGAATACGAGCAGTACTTC.

This clonotype was recorded a few times. The rearrangement links TRBV11-3 to TRBJ1-6, with 8 bases matching TRBD1. CDR1 and CDR2 from the germline V gene are SGHNT and YENEEA. CDR3 length: 13 amino acids. Trimming took 5 bases from V and 13 from J; bases not matched to a gene: 7. CDR3 DNA: TGTGCCAGCAGCGCAGGGGGCAACCAGCCCCTCCACTTT. This codes for CASSAGGNQPLHF. Based on the CDR3 plus reference TRBV11-3 and TRBJ1-6, the full variable domain is EAGVVQSPRYKIIEKKQPVAFWCNPISGHNTLYWYLQNLGQGPELLIRYENEEAVDDSQLPKDRFSAERLKGVDSTLKIQPAELGDSAVYLCASSAGGNQPLHFGNGTRLTVT.

This clonotype was seen a few times. The chain employs TRBV6-5 and TRBJ1-1; perhaps TRBD1 as D (5 bases). This CDR3 region has 13 residues. V lost 5 bases and J lost 7, with 14 bases in between. In germline, CDR1 is MNHEY, CDR2 SVGAGI. The CDR3 spells CASSRGRAIEAFF. CDR3 sequence (DNA): TGTGCCAGCAGTCGCGGCAGGGCCATTGAAGCTTTCTTT.

Here the CDR3 reads CASSRRGRASNQPQHF. The CDR3 region has the DNA TGTGCCAGTAGTCGGAGGGGGCGCGCGAGCAATCAGCCCCAGCATTTT. The chain has TRBV19 and TRBJ1-5; TRBD1 matches at 7 bases. Losses at the gene ends were 5 bases for V and 1 base for J; bases not matched to a gene: 8. Germline lookup yields CDR1 LNHDA and CDR2 SQIVND (reference sequence). This CDR3 contains 16 residues.

V usage is TRBV18 and J usage is TRBJ1-1; a possible D gene is TRBD1 (6 bases). V dropped 6 bases and J dropped 8 bases, with 10 bases sitting between them. The CDR3 length is 11 residues. Per the germline V gene, CDR1 is KGHSH and CDR2 is LQKENI. The CDR3, as DNA: TGTGCCAGCTCGATAGGGACAGAAGCTTTCTTT. Translated: CASSIGTEAFF.